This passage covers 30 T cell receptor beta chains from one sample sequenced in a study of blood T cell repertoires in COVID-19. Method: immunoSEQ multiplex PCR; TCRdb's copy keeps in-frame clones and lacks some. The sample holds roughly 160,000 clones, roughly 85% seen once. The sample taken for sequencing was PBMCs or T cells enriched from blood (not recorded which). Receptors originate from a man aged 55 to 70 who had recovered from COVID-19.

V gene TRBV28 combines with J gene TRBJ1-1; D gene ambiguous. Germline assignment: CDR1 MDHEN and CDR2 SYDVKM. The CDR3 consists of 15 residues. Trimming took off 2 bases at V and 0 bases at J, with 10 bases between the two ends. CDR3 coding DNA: TGTGCCAGCAGTTTACTTGTCAGTTTGAACACTGAAGCTTTCTTT. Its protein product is CASSLLVSLNTEAFF.

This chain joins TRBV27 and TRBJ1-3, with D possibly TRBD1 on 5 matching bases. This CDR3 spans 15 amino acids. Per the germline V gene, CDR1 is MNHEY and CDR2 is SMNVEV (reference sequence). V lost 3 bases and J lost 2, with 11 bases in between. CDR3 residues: CASSFRRGTGNTIYF. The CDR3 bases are TGTGCCAGCAGTTTTCGGAGGGGCACTGGAAACACCATATATTTT.

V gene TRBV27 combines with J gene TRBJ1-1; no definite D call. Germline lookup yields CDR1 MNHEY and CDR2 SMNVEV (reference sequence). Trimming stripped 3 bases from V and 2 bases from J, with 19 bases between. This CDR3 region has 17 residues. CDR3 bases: TGTGCCAGCAGTTTTTTTGGGAGTTCGGGTCTTAACACTGAAGCTTTCTTT. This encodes CASSFFGSSGLNTEAFF.

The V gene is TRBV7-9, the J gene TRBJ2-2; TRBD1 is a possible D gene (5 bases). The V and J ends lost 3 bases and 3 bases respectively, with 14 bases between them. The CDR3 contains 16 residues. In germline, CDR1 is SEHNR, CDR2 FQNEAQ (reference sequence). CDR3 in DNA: TGTGCCAGCAGCTTGCAGGGCTTCTTTGACACCGGGGAGCTGTTTTTT. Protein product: CASSLQGFFDTGELFF. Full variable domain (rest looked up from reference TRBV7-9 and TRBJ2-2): DTGVSQNPRHKITKRGQNVTFRCDPISEHNRLYWYRQTLGQGPEFLTYFQNEAQLEKSRLLSDRFSAERPKGSFSTLEIQRTEQGDSAMYLCASSLQGFFDTGELFFGEGSRLTVL.

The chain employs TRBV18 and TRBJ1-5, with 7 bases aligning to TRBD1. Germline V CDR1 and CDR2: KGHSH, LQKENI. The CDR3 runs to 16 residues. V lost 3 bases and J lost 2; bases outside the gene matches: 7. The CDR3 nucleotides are TGTGCCAGCTCACCGACAGGGAATAGCGGCAATCAGCCCCAGCATTTT. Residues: CASSPTGNSGNQPQHF.

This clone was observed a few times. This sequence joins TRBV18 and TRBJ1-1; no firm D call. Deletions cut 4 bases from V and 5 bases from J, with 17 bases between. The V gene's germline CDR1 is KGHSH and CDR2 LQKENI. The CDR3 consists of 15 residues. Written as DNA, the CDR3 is TGTGCCAGCTCACTTCCCAAGGCCGGGAGAACTGAAGCTTTCTTT. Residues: CASSLPKAGRTEAFF.

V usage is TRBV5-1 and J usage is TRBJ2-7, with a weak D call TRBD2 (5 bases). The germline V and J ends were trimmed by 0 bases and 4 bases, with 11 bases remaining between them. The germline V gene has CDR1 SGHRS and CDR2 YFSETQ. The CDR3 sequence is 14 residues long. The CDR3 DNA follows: TGCGCCAGCAGCTTGGTGTCTAGCTGGTACGAGCAGTACTTC. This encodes CASSLVSSWYEQYF. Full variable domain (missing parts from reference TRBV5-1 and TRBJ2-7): KAGVTQTPRYLIKTRGQQVTLSCSPISGHRSVSWYQQTPGQGLQFLFEYFSETQRNKGNFPGRFSGRQFSNSRSEMNVSTLELGDSALYLCASSLVSSWYEQYFGPGTRLTVT.

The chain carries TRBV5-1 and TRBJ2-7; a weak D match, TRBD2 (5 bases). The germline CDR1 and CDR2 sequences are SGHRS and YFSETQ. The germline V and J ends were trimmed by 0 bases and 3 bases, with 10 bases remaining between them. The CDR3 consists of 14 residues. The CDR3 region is CASSLALSGYEQYF. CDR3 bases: TGCGCCAGCAGCTTGGCCTTGAGCGGCTACGAGCAGTACTTC.

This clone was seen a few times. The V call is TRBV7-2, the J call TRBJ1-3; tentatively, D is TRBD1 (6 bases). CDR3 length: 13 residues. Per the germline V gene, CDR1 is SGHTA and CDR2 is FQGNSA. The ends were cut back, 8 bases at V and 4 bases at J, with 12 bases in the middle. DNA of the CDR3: TGTGCCAGCCGATCCACAGGGGGAAACACCATATATTTT. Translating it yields CASRSTGGNTIYF.

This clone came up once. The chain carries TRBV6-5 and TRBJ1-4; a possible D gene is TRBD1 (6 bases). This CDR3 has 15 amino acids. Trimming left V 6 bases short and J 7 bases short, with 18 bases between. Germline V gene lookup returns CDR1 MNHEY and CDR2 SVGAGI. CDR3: CASRMKTGGIEKLFF. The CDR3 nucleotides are TGTGCCAGCAGGATGAAGACAGGAGGAATTGAAAAACTGTTTTTT.

The CDR3 DNA follows: TGTGCCAGCGGAGCGGGAGCCGTCACAGATACGCAGTATTTT. It yields the protein CASGAGAVTDTQYF. The genes are TRBV6-5 and TRBJ2-3; 8 bases are shared with TRBD2. V shed 8 bases, J shed 2 bases, and the junction held 6 bases outside the gene matches. Germline V gene data show CDR1 as MNHEY and CDR2 as SVGAGI. This CDR3 has 14 amino acids.

The CDR3, as DNA: TGTGCCAGCAGTCCGCACAGGGGCGCGACTATGAACACTGAAGCTTTCTTT. Translating it yields CASSPHRGATMNTEAFF. The J gene is TRBJ1-1, the V gene TRBV28, with 7 positions matching TRBD1. V gave up 5 bases and J gave up 0 bases; unmatched junction bases: 12. Per the germline V gene, CDR1 is MDHEN and CDR2 is SYDVKM. This CDR3 contains 17 residues.

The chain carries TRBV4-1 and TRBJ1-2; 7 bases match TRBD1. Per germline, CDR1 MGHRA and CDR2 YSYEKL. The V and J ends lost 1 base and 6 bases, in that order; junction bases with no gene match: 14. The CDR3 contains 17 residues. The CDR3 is CASSQAVAGQILDGYTF. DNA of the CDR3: TGCGCCAGCAGCCAAGCCGTCGCGGGACAGATCTTGGATGGCTACACCTTC.

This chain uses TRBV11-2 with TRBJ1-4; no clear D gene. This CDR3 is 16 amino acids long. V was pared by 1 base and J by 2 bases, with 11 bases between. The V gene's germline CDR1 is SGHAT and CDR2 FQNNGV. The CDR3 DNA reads TGTGCCAGCAGCTTAGGCGCCATATCGACTAATGAAAAACTGTTTTTT. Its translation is CASSLGAISTNEKLFF.

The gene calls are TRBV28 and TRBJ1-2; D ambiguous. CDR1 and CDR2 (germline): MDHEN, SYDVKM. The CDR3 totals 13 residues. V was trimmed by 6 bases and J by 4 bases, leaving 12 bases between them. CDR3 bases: TGTGCCAGCAGCTTAGAAGGAGTCTATGGCTACACCTTC. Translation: CASSLEGVYGYTF.

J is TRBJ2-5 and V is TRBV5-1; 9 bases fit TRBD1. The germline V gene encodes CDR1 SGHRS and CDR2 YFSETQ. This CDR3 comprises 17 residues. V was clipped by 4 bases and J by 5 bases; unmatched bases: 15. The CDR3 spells CASSHNRGRMYLETQYF. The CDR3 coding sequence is TGCGCCAGCAGCCACAACAGGGGGCGAATGTATTTGGAGACCCAGTACTTC.

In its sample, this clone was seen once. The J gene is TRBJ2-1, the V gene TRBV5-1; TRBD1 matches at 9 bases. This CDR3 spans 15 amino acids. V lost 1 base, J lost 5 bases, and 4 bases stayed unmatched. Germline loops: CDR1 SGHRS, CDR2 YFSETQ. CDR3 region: CASSLSGTGNNEQFF. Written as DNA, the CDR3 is TGCGCCAGCAGCTTGTCGGGGACAGGGAACAATGAGCAGTTCTTC.

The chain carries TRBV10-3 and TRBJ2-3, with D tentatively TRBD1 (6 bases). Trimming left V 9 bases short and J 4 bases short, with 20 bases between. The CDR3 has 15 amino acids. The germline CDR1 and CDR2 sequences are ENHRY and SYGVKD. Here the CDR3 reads CAIRRPGDRSDTQYF. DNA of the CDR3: TGTGCCATTCGACGTCCAGGGGATAGGTCAGATACGCAGTATTTT.

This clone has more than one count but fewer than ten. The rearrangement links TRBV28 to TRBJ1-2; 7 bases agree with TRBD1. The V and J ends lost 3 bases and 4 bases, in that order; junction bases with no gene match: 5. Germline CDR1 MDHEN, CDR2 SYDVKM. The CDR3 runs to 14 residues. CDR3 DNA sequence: TGTGCCAGCAGTTTGGGACAGCTACTCTATGGCTACACCTTC. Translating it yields CASSLGQLLYGYTF.

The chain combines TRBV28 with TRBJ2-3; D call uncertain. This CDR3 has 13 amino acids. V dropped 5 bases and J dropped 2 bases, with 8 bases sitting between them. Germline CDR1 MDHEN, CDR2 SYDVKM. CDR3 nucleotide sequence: TGTGCCAGCAGTCCCCACTTCACAGATACGCAGTATTTT. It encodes CASSPHFTDTQYF.

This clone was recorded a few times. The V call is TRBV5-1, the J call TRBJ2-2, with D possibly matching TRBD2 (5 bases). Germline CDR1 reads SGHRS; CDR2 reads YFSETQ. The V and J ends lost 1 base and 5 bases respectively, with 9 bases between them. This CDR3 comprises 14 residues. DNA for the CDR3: TGCGCCAGCAGCTTGCGTCGGGGTACCGGGGAGCTGTTTTTT. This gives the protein CASSLRRGTGELFF.

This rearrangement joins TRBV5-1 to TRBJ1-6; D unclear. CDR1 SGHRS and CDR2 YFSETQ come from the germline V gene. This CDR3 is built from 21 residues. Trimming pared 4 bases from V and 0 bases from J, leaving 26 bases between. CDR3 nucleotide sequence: TGCGCCAGCAGCCTCCAATGCTCCCCAAAGCGACTGAGCTCCTATAATTCACCCCTCCACTTT. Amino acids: CASSLQCSPKRLSSYNSPLHF.

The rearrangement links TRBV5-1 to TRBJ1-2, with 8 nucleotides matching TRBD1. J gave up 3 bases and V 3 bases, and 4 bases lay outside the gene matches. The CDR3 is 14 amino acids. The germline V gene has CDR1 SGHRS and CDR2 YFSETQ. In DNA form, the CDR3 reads TGCGCCAGCAGCTCCGGGACAGGCGACTATGGCTACACCTTC. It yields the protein CASSSGTGDYGYTF.

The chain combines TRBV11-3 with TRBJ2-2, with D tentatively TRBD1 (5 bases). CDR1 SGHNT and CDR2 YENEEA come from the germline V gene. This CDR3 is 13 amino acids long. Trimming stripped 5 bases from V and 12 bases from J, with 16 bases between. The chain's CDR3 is CASSQRTNEKLFF. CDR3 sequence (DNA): TGTGCCAGCAGCCAAAGGACAAATGAGAAGCTGTTTTTT.

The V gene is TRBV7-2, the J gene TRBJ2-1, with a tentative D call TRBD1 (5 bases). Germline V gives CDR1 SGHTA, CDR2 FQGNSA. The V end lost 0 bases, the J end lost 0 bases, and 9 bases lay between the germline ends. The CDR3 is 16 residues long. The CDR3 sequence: CASSLALDSSYNEQFF. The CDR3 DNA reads TGTGCCAGCAGCTTAGCGCTAGACAGCTCCTACAATGAGCAGTTCTTC. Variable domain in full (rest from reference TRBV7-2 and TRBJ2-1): GAGVSQSPSNKVTEKGKDVELRCDPISGHTALYWYRQSLGQGLEFLIYFQGNSAPDKSGLPSDRFSAERTGGSVSTLTIQRTQQEDSAVYLCASSLALDSSYNEQFFGPGTRLTVL.

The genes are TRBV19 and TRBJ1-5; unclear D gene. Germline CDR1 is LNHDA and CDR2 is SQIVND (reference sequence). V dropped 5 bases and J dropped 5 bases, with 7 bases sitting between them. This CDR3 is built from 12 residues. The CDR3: CASSRLDQPQHF. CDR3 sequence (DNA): TGTGCCAGTAGTCGATTAGATCAGCCCCAGCATTTT.

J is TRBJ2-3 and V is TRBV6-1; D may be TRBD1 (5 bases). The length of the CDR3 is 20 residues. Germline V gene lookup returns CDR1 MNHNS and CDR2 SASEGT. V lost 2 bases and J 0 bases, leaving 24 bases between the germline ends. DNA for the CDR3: TGTGCCAGCAGTGAATTGGCCATGACAGTGTGGGCGACTAGCACAGATACGCAGTATTTT. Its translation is CASSELAMTVWATSTDTQYF.

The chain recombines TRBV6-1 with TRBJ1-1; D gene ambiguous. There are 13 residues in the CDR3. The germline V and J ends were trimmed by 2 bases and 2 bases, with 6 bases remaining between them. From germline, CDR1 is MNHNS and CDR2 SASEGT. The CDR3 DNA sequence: TGTGCCAGCAGTGAACGGAGAAACACTGAAGCTTTCTTT. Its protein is CASSERRNTEAFF.

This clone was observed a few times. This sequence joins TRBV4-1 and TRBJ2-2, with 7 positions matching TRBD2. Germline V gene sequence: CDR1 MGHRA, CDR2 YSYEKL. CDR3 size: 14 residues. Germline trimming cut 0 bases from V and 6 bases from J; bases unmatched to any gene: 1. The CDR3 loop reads CASSQEGGSGELFF. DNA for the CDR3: TGCGCCAGCAGCCAAGAGGGGGGGTCCGGGGAGCTGTTTTTT.

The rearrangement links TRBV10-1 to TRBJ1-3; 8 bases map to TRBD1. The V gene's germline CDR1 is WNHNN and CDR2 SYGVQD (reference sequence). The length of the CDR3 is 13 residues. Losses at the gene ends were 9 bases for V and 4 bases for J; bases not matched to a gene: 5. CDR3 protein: CASVRGPGNTIYF. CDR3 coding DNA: TGCGCCAGTGTCAGGGGGCCCGGAAACACCATATATTTT.